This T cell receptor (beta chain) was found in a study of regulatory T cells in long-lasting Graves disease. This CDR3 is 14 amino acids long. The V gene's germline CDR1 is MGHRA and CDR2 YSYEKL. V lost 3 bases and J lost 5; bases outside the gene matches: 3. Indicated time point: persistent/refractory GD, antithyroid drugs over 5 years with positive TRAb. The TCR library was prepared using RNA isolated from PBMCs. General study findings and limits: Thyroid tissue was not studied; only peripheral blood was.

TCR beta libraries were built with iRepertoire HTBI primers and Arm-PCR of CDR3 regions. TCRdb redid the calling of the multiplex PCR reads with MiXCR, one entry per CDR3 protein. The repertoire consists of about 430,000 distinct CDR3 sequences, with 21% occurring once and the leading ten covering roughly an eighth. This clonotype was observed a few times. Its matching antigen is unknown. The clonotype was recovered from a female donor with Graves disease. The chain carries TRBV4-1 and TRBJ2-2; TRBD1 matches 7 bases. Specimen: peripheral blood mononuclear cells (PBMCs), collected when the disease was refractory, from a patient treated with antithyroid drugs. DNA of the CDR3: TGCGCCAGCAGCCAGACAGGGTTTACCGGGGAGCTGTTTTTT. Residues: CASSQTGFTGELFF.